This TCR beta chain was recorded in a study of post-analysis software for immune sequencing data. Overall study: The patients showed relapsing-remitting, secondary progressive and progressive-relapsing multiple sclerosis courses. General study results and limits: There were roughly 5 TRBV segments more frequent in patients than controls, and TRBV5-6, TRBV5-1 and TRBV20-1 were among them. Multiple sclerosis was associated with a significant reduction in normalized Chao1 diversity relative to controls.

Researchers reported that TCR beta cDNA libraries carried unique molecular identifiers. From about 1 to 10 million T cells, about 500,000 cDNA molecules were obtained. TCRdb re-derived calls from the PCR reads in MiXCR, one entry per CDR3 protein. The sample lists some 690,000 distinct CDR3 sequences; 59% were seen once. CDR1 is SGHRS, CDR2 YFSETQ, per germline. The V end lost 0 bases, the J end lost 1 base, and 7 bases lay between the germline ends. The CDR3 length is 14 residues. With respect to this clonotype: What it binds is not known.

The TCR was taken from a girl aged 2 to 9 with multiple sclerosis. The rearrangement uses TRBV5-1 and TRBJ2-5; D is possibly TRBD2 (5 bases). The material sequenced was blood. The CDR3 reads CASSLASRQETQYF. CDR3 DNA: TGCGCCAGCAGCTTGGCTAGCCGCCAAGAGACCCAGTACTTC. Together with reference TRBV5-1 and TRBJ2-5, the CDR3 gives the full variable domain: KAGVTQTPRYLIKTRGQQVTLSCSPISGHRSVSWYQQTPGQGLQFLFEYFSETQRNKGNFPGRFSGRQFSNSRSEMNVSTLELGDSALYLCASSLASRQETQYFGPGTRLLVL.